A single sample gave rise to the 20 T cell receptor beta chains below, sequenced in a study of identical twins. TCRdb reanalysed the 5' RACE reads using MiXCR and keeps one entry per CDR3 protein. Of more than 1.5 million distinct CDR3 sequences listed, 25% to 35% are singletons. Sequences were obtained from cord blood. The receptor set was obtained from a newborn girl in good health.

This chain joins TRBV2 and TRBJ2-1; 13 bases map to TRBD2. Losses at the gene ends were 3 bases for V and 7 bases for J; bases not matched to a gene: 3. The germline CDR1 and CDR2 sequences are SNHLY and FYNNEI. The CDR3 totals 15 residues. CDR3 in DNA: TGTGCCAGCAGTGAGACTAGCGGGAGGTCTAATGAGCAGTTCTTC. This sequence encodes CASSETSGRSNEQFF.

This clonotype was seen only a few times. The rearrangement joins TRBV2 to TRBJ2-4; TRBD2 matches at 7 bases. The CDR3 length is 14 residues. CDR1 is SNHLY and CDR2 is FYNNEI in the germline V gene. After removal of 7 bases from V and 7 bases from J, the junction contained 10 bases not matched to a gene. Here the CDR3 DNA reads TGTGCCAGCAAACTAGGAGCGGGGAGGAACATTCAGTACTTC. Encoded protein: CASKLGAGRNIQYF.

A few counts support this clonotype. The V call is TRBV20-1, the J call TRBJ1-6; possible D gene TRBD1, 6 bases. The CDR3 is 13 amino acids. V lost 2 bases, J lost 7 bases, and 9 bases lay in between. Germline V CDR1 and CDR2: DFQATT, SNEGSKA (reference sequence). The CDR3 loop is CSARTGRNSPLHF. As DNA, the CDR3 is TGCAGTGCTAGAACAGGGAGGAATTCACCCCTCCACTTT.

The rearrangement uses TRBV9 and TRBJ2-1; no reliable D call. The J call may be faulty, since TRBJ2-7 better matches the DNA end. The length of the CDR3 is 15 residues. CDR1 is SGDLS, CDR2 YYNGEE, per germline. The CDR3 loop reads CASSLTGYSYNEQYF. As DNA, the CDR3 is TGTGCCAGCAGCTTGACTGGCTACTCGTACAATGAGCAGTACTTC.

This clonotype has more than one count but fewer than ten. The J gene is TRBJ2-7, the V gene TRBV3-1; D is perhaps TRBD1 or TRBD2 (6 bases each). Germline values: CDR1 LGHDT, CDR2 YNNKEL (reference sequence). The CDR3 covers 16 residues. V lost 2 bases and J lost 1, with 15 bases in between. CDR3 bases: TGTGCCAGCAGCCAAAGGGGGACTTCTTTTTCCTACGAGCAGTACTTC. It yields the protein CASSQRGTSFSYEQYF.

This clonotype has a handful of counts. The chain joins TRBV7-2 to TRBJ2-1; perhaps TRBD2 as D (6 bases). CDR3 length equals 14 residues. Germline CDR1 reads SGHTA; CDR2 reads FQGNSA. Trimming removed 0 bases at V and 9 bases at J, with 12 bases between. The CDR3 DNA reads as TGTGCCAGCAGCTTAGCACTAGCTTCCGCTGAGCAGTTCTTC. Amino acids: CASSLALASAEQFF.

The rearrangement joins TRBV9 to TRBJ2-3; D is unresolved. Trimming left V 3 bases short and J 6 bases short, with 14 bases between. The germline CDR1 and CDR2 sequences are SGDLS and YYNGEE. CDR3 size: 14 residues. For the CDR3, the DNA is TGTGCCAGCAGCGCGTTGGGCGGCCAGGATACGCAGTATTTT. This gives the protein CASSALGGQDTQYF.

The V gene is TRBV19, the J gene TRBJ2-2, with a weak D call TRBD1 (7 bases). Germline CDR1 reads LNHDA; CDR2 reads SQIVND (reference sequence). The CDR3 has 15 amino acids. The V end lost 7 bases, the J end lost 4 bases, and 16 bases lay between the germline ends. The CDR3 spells CASTTQGGSTGELFF. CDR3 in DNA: TGTGCCAGTACCACGCAGGGGGGTAGCACCGGGGAGCTGTTTTTT.

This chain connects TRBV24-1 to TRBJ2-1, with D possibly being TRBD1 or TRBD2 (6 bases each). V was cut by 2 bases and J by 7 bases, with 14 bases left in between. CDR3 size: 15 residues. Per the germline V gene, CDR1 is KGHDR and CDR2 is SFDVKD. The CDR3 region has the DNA TGTGCCACCAGTGATTCCGGCCCGGGGGCGAATGAGCAGTTCTTC. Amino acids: CATSDSGPGANEQFF.

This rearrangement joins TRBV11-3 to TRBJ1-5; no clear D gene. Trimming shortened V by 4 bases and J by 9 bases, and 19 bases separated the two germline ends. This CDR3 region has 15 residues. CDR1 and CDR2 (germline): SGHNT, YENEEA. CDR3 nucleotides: TGTGCCAGCAGCTCCCGTCCGGCAGGCCCAGCGCCCCAGCATTTT. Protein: CASSSRPAGPAPQHF.

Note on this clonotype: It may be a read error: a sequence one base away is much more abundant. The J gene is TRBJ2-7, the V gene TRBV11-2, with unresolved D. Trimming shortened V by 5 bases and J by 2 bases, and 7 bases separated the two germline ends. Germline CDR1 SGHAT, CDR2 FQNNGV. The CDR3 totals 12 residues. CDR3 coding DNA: TGTGCCAGCAGCCACATTCCCTACGAGCAGTACTTC. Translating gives CASSHIPYEQYF.

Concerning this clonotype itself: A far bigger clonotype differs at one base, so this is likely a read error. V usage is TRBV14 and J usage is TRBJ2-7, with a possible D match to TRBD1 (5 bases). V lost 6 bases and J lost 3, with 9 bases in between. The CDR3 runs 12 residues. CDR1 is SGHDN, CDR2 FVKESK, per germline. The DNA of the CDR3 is TGTGCCAGCAGTATAAGGGGCTACGAGCAGTACTTC. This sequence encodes CASSIRGYEQYF.

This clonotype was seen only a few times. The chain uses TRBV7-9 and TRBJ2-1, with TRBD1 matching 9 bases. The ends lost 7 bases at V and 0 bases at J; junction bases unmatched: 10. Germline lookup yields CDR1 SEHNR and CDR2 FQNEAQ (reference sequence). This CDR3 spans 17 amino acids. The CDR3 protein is CASIFGQGPGSYNEQFF. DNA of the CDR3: TGTGCCAGCATCTTCGGACAGGGGCCCGGCTCCTACAATGAGCAGTTCTTC.

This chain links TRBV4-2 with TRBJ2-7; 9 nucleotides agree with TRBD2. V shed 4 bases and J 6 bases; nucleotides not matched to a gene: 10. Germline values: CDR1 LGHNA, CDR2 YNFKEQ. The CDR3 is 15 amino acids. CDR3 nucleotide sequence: TGTGCCAGCAGCCCCCGCGGGAGGGATCTGGGCGAGCAGTACTTC. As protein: CASSPRGRDLGEQYF.

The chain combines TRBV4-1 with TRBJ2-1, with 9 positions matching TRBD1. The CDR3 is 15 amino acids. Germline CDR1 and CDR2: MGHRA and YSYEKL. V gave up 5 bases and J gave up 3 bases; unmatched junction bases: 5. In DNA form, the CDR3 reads TGCGCCAGCAGCTACCGACAGGGGGACTACAATGAGCAGTTCTTC. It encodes CASSYRQGDYNEQFF.

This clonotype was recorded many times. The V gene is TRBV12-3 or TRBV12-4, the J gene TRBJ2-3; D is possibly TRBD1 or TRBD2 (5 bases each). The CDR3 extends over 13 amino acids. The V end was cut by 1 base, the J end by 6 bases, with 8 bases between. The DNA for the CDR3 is TGTGCCAGCAGTTTAGGTTGGGGGGATACGCAGTATTTT. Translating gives CASSLGWGDTQYF.

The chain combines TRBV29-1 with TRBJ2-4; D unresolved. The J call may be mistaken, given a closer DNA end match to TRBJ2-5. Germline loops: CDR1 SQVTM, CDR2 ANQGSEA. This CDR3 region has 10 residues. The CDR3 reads CGAVQETQYF. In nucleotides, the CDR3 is TGCGGCGCTGTCCAAGAGACCCAGTACTTC.

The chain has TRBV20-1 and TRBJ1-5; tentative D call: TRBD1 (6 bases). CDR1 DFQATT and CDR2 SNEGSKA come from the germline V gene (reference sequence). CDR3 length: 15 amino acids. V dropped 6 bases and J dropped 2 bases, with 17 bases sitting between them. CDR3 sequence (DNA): TGCAGTGCCATGACTGTGCCAGGGGGCAATCAGCCCCAGCATTTT. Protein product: CSAMTVPGGNQPQHF.

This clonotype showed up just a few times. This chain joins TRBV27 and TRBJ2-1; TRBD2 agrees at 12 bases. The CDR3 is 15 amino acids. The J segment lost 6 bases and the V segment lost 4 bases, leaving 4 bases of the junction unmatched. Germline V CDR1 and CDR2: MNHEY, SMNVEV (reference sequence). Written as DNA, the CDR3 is TGTGCCAGCAGTTGGAGGGGACTAGCGGGCAATGAGCAGTTCTTC. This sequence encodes CASSWRGLAGNEQFF.

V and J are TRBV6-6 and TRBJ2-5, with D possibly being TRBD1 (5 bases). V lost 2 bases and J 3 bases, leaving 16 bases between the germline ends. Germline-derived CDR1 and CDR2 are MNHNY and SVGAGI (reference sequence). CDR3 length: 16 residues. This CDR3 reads CASSYPDDSLKETQYF. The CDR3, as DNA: TGTGCCAGCAGTTACCCGGATGACAGTCTGAAAGAGACCCAGTACTTC.